This TCR beta chain originates from a study of T cell clones after liver transplantation. This clone was counted a few times. Additional DNA sequences in this sample encode the identical CDR3. V lost 0 bases, J lost 4 bases, and 11 bases lay in between. Germline V gene data show CDR1 as SGHRS and CDR2 as YFSETQ. CDR3 size: 14 residues. The protocol was immunoSEQ multiplex PCR, while the TCRdb copy is restricted to in-frame clones and leaves out a portion. The sample lists about 74,000 clones; under 90% were seen once. This receptor was identified in a human donor who received a liver transplant. This chain links TRBV5-1 with TRBJ2-7; a weak D match, TRBD2 (5 bases). Sequenced material: CD4+ T cells from blood, taken before liver transplant. The CDR3 loop is CASSLVGGRYEQYF. For the CDR3, the DNA is TGCGCCAGCAGCTTGGTAGGAGGTCGGTACGAGCAGTACTTC. Full variable domain (missing parts from reference TRBV5-1 and TRBJ2-7): KAGVTQTPRYLIKTRGQQVTLSCSPISGHRSVSWYQQTPGQGLQFLFEYFSETQRNKGNFPGRFSGRQFSNSRSEMNVSTLELGDSALYLCASSLVGGRYEQYFGPGTRLTVT.